This TCR beta chain was documented in a study of OX40 agonist ivuxolimab in advanced cancers. The study's findings and limits: Patients with a partial response at 0.1-3.0 mg/kg had among the lowest clonal expansion. The CD4+ and CD8+ T cells in the blood had expanded clonally by week 6 at 0.1 to 3.0 mg/kg.

Patients with autoimmune history or systemic immunosuppression were excluded. The timepoints at which blood was sampled were baseline, cycle 4 day 1, and cycle 7 day 1. Clones were sequenced by immunoSEQ multiplex PCR, and TCRdb holds only the in-frame ones, with some missing. Found here are roughly 61,000 clones, 88% of them singletons; the top ten hold approximately 3.4%. About this clone: Its matching antigen is unknown.

CDR3 size: 16 residues. Per germline, CDR1 ENHRY and CDR2 SYGVKD. V was shortened by 8 bases and J by 9 bases, with 26 bases between the two germline ends. Sequenced here: CD4+ or CD8+ T cells sorted from blood, sampled in a trial of the OX40 agonist ivuxolimab. This sequence joins TRBV10-3 and TRBJ2-1, with D possibly TRBD2 on 7 matching bases. This clonotype was sampled from an adult with an advanced solid tumor such as melanoma, head and neck, liver or kidney cancer. Here the CDR3 reads CAIRPFGGGPRGEQFF. The DNA for the CDR3 is TGTGCCATCCGGCCTTTTGGGGGAGGGCCCAGGGGTGAGCAGTTCTTC.